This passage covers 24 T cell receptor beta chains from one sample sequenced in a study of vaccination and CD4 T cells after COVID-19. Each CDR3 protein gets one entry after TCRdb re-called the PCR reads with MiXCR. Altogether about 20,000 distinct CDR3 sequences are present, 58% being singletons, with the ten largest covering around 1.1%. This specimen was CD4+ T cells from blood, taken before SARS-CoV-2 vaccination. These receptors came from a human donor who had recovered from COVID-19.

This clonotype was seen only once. The CDR3 DNA reads as TGTGCCAGCAGCCCGTCCAGCTGGAGGAACACTGAAGCTTTCTTT. This sequence encodes CASSPSSWRNTEAFF. The chain uses TRBV28 and TRBJ1-1; no firm D call. This CDR3 comprises 15 residues. The V end lost 6 bases, the J end lost 1 base, and 15 bases lay between the germline ends. Germline CDR1 reads MDHEN; CDR2 reads SYDVKM.

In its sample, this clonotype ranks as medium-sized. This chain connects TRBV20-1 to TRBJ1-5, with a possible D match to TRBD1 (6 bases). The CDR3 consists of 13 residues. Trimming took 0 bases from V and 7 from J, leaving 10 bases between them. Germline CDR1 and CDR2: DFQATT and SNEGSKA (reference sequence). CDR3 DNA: TGCAGTGCTAGAGATGGGGGGGGCCAGCCCCAGCATTTT. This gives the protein CSARDGGGQPQHF.

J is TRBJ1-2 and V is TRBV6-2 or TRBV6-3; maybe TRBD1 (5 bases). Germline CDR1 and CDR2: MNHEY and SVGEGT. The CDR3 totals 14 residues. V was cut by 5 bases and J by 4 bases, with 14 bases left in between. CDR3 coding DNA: TGTGCCAGCAGTCCCCCCAGGGATCTCTATGGCTACACCTTC. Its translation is CASSPPRDLYGYTF.

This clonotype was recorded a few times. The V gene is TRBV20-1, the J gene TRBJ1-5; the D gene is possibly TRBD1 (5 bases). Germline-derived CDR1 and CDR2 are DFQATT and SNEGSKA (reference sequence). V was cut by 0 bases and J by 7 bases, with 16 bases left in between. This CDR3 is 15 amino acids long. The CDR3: CSARETGGKGQPQHF. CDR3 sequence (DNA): TGCAGTGCTAGAGAAACAGGCGGAAAAGGCCAGCCCCAGCATTTT.

CDR3 sequence reads: CASSFGTGDTDTQYF. The CDR3 DNA is TGTGCCAGCAGCTTCGGGACAGGAGACACAGATACGCAGTATTTT. The chain carries TRBV7-8 and TRBJ2-3; 8 bases are shared with TRBD1. Germline lookup yields CDR1 SGHVS and CDR2 FQNEAQ. The junction had 4 bases not matched to a gene; V was cut back by 3 bases and J by 2 bases. This CDR3 has 15 residues.

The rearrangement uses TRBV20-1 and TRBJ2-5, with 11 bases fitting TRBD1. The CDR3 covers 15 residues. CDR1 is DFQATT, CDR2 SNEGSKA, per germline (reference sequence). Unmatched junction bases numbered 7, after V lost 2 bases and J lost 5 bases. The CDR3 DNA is TGCAGTGCTAGACCGAGGACAGGGGGCCTGGAGACCCAGTACTTC. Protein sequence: CSARPRTGGLETQYF.

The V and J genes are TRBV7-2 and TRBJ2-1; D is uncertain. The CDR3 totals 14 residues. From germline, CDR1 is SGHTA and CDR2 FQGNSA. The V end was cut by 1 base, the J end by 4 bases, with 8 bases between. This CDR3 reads CASSLGLAYNEQFF. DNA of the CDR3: TGTGCCAGCAGCTTAGGGCTGGCATACAATGAGCAGTTCTTC.

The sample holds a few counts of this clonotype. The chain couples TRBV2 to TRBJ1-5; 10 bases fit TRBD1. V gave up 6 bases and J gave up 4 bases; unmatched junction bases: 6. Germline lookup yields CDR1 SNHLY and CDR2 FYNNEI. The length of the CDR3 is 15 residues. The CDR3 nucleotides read TGTGCCAGCAGACTTAGGACAGGGGGGAATCAGCCCCAGCATTTT. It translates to CASRLRTGGNQPQHF.

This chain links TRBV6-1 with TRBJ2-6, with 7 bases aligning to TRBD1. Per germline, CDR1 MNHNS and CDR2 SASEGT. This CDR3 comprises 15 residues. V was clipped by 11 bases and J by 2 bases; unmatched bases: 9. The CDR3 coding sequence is TGTGCCTACAGGGGTATGCAACCTGGGGCCAACGTCCTGACTTTC. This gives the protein CAYRGMQPGANVLTF.

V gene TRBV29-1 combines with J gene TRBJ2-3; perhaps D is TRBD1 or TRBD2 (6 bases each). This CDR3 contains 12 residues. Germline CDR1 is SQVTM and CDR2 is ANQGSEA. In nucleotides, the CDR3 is TGCAGTTATGGAGGGGGAACAGATACGCAGTATTTT. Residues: CSYGGGTDTQYF.

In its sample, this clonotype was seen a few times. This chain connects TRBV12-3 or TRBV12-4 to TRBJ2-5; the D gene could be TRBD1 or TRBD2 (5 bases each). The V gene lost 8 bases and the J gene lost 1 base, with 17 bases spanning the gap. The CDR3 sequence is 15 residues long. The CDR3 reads CASSPSVGTQETQYF. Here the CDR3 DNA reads TGTGCCAGCTCCCCCAGTGTGGGGACCCAAGAGACCCAGTACTTC.

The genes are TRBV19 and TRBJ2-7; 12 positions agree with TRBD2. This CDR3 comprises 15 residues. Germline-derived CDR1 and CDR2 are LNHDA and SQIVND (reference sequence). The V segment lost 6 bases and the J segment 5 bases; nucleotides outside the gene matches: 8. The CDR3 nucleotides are TGTGCCAGTAGACCGACTAGCGGGAGCGTCAACGAGCAGTACTTC. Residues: CASRPTSGSVNEQYF.

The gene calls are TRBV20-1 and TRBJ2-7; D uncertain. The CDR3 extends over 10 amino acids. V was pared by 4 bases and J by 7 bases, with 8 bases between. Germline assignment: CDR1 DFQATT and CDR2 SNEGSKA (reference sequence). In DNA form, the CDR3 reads TGCAGTGCTATCCGGAGAGAGCAGTACTTC. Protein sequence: CSAIRREQYF.

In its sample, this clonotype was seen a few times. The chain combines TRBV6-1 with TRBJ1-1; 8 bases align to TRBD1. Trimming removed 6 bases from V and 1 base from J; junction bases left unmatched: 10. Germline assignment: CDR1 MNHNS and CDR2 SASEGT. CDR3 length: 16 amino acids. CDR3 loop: CASSQRQGMGNTEAFF. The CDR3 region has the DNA TGTGCCAGCAGCCAAAGACAGGGGATGGGGAACACTGAAGCTTTCTTT.

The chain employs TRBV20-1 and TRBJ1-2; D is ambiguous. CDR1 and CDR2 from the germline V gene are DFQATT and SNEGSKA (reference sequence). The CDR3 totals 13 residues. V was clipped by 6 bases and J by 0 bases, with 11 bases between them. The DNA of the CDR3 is TGCAGTGCGAACAAGAATACTAACTATGGCTACACCTTC. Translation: CSANKNTNYGYTF.

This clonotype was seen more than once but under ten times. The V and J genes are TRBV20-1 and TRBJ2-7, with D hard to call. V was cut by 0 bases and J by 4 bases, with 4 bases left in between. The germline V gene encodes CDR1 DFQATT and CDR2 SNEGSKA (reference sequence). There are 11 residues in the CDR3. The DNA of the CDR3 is TGCAGTGCTAGAGAGGCGTACGAGCAGTACTTC. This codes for CSAREAYEQYF.

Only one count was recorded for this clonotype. CDR3 sequence (DNA): TGCAGTGCTGGAAGAACTGGTGAAAAACTGTTTTTT. Its translation is CSAGRTGEKLFF. This rearrangement joins TRBV20-1 to TRBJ1-4; D gene ambiguous. With 5 bases removed from V and 7 bases from J, the gap between germline ends came to 11 bases. CDR1 is DFQATT, CDR2 SNEGSKA, per germline (reference sequence). The CDR3 is 12 amino acids.

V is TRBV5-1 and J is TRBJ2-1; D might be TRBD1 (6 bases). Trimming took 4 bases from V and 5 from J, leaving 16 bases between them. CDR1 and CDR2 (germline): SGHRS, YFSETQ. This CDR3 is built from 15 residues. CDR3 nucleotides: TGCGCCAGCAGCAGAAAGGGGGACACCGACAATGAGCAGTTCTTC. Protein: CASSRKGDTDNEQFF.

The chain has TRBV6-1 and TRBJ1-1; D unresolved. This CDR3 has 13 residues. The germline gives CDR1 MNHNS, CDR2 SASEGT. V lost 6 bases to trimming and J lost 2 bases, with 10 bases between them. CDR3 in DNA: TGTGCCAGCAGAACCCCACAAAACACTGAAGCTTTCTTT. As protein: CASRTPQNTEAFF.

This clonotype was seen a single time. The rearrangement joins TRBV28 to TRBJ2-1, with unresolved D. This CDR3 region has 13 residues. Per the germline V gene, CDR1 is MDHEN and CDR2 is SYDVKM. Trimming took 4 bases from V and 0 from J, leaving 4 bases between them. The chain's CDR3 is CASSSLSYNEQFF. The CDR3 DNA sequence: TGTGCCAGCAGTTCCCTCTCCTACAATGAGCAGTTCTTC.

In DNA, the CDR3 is TGTGCCAGCAGTTACAGGGGGTTCACTGAAGCTTTCTTT. Encoded protein: CASSYRGFTEAFF. This sequence joins TRBV6-5 and TRBJ1-1; D possibly corresponds to TRBD1 (6 bases). CDR3 length equals 13 residues. Trimming left V 2 bases short and J 4 bases short, with 8 bases between. The germline CDR1 and CDR2 sequences are MNHEY and SVGAGI.

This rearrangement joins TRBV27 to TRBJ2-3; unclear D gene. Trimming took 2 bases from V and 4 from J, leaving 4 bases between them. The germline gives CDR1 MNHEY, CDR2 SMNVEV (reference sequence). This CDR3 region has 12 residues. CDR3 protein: CASSLRPDTQYF. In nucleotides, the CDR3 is TGTGCCAGCAGTTTACGTCCAGATACGCAGTATTTT.

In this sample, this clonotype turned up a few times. DNA of the CDR3: TGCAGCTGGTTGAGCGAGGTACAAGAGACCCAGTACTTC. Translation gives CSWLSEVQETQYF. The chain recombines TRBV20-1 with TRBJ2-5; D not certain. The germline V gene encodes CDR1 DFQATT and CDR2 SNEGSKA (reference sequence). There are 13 residues in the CDR3.

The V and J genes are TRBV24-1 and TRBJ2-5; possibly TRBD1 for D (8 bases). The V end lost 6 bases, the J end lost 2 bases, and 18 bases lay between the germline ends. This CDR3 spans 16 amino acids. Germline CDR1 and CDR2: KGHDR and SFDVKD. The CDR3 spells CATSLGGDRLQETQYF. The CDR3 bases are TGTGCCACCAGTTTGGGAGGGGACAGGCTTCAAGAGACCCAGTACTTC.